The next 7 T cell receptor beta chains were all read from a single sample in a study of cytomegalovirus exposure and HLA in healthy donors. Measured with immunoSEQ multiplex PCR; TCRdb has only the in-frame clones, and not every one. The data show some 290,000 clones, roughly 86% seen once. Sequenced: PBMCs. Receptor source: a man aged 25-40 years in good health and CMV-seronegative.

This clone was found once. The V gene is TRBV29-1, the J gene TRBJ2-7; 7 bases align to TRBD1. The CDR3 has 12 residues. Germline lookup yields CDR1 SQVTM and CDR2 ANQGSEA. Trimming took 2 bases from V and 3 from J; bases not matched to a gene: 1. The CDR3, as DNA: TGCAGCGTTGAATCAGGGGGCTACGAGCAGTACTTC. This gives the protein CSVESGGYEQYF.

The rearrangement joins TRBV27 to TRBJ1-6; weak D call: TRBD1 (6 bases). The V end lost 9 bases, the J end lost 1 base, and 13 bases lay between the germline ends. The CDR3 is 15 amino acids. From germline, CDR1 is MNHEY and CDR2 SMNVEV (reference sequence). Here the CDR3 DNA reads TGTGCCAGTCTAAAACAGGGATCCTATAATTCACCCCTCCACTTT. Protein product: CASLKQGSYNSPLHF.

This clone was counted once. In the same sample, other DNA sequences code for this CDR3. The chain joins TRBV2 to TRBJ2-7; TRBD2 matches at 10 bases. This CDR3 is 14 amino acids long. Germline loops: CDR1 SNHLY, CDR2 FYNNEI. Trimming took 8 bases from V and 4 from J; bases not matched to a gene: 8. CDR3 protein: CASLGLAGAYEQYF. CDR3 nucleotides: TGTGCCAGCTTAGGGCTAGCGGGGGCGTACGAGCAGTACTTC.

The chain recombines TRBV30 with TRBJ2-3; D remains unclear. Germline CDR1 GTSNPN, CDR2 SVGIG (reference sequence). The CDR3 extends over 12 amino acids. V dropped 3 bases and J dropped 2 bases, with 6 bases sitting between them. The CDR3 DNA is TGTGCCTGGAGCAGTACCACAGATACGCAGTATTTT. This codes for CAWSSTTDTQYF.

This clone has more than one count but fewer than ten. The genes are TRBV11-1 and TRBJ1-6; TRBD1 matches at 7 bases. The V gene's germline CDR1 is SGHAT and CDR2 FQDESV (reference sequence). CDR3 length equals 14 residues. Unmatched junction bases numbered 3, after V lost 5 bases and J lost 5 bases. CDR3 coding DNA: TGTGCCAGCAGCCACAGGGGAAATAATTCACCCCTCCACTTT. Translated: CASSHRGNNSPLHF.

This rearrangement joins TRBV25-1 to TRBJ1-4; D is possibly TRBD1 (6 bases). Germline CDR1 MGHDK, CDR2 SYGVNS. There are 12 residues in the CDR3. V was trimmed by 3 bases and J by 12 bases, leaving 11 bases between them. In DNA form, the CDR3 reads TGTGCCAGCAGTGACTTACAGGGAGAACTGTTTTTT. It yields the protein CASSDLQGELFF. The full variable domain, in which reference TRBV25-1 and TRBJ1-4 provide the parts outside the CDR3, is EADIYQTPRYLVIGTGKKITLECSQTMGHDKMYWYQQDPGMELHLIHYSYGVNSTEKGDLSSESTVSRIRTEHFPLTLESARPSHTSQYLCASSDLQGELFFGSGTQLSVL.

The CDR3 is CASKRASVQPQHF. The CDR3 region has the DNA TGTGCCAGCAAGAGGGCATCTGTGCAGCCCCAGCATTTT. This chain joins TRBV6-5 and TRBJ1-5; no clear D gene. Germline V gene data show CDR1 as MNHEY and CDR2 as SVGAGI. The V and J ends lost 7 bases and 7 bases respectively, with 14 bases between them. This CDR3 is built from 13 residues.